A single sample gave rise to the 22 T cell receptor beta chains below, sequenced in a study of Ad26.COV2.S vaccination and SARS-CoV-2 variants. TCRdb's copy holds only in-frame clones and misses some; the assay was immunoSEQ multiplex PCR. The table has 300,000 to 400,000 clones, around 86% seen once. Treatment: around 19 received Ad26.COV2.S at low or high dose, single or two shots; about 5 received placebo; per-sample allocation not given. All samples were drawn on day 63, counting from the first vaccine or placebo injection. The sequenced sample was peripheral blood, obtained in a trial of Ad26.COV2.S vaccine versus placebo. The receptors were sampled from a person between 18 and 59 years old who received the Ad26.COV2.S COVID-19 vaccine or a placebo.

The chain is built from TRBV19 and TRBJ2-3; D not resolved. CDR1 is LNHDA and CDR2 is SQIVND in the germline V gene (reference sequence). Trimming stripped 7 bases from V and 4 bases from J, with 3 bases between. The CDR3 is 10 residues long. CDR3 nucleotides: TGTGCCAGTACCCCAGATACGCAGTATTTT. Amino acids: CASTPDTQYF.

The rearrangement uses TRBV7-8 and TRBJ2-7; D ambiguous. This CDR3 contains 12 residues. Germline V CDR1 and CDR2: SGHVS, FQNEAQ. V was pared by 2 bases and J by 11 bases, with 13 bases between. CDR3 nucleotide sequence: TGTGCCAGCAGCTTACGCGCAGGCATCAAGTACTTC. Protein sequence: CASSLRAGIKYF.

The V gene is TRBV15, the J gene TRBJ1-3; D remains unclear. This CDR3 spans 15 amino acids. Germline CDR1 and CDR2: LNHNV and YYDKDF (reference sequence). Trimming took off 2 bases at V and 4 bases at J, with 12 bases between the two ends. The CDR3 loop is CATSRIGGSGNTIYF. In DNA form, the CDR3 reads TGTGCCACCAGCAGAATCGGAGGTAGCGGAAACACCATATATTTT.

J is TRBJ2-2 and V is TRBV9; 9 bases align to TRBD1. J gave up 10 bases and V 2 bases, and 9 bases lay outside the gene matches. CDR1 and CDR2 from the germline V gene are SGDLS and YYNGEE. The CDR3 covers 15 residues. DNA for the CDR3: TGTGCCAGCAGCGTCGGGACAGGGTATTTGGAGGAGCTGTTTTTT. Amino acid sequence: CASSVGTGYLEELFF.

The chain joins TRBV3-1 (or the pseudogene TRBV3-2) to TRBJ2-2; D is possibly TRBD1 (5 bases). This CDR3 has 19 amino acids. V was clipped by 0 bases and J by 0 bases, with 17 bases between them. The germline CDR1 and CDR2 sequences are LGHDT and YNNKEL (reference sequence). The CDR3 coding sequence is TGTGCCAGCAGCCAAGAAGCCCTAAGACCAGGGCCGAACACCGGGGAGCTGTTTTTT. Translating it yields CASSQEALRPGPNTGELFF.

The chain joins TRBV5-5 to TRBJ2-7, with 9 bases aligning to TRBD1. The J segment lost 0 bases and the V segment lost 5 bases, leaving 6 bases of the junction unmatched. The CDR3 spans 15 residues. CDR1 is SGHKS, CDR2 YYEKEE, per germline (reference sequence). CDR3 DNA sequence: TGTGCCAGCAGACGAGGACAGGGGAACTCCTACGAGCAGTACTTC. This codes for CASRRGQGNSYEQYF.

This chain uses TRBV7-2 with TRBJ2-7; possibly TRBD2 for D (6 bases). Germline lookup yields CDR1 SGHTA and CDR2 FQGNSA. The V end was cut by 7 bases, the J end by 3 bases, with 16 bases between. CDR3 length: 14 residues. DNA for the CDR3: TGTGCCAGCACAGCGGGCCCTTACCGCTACGAGCAGTACTTC. Translating it yields CASTAGPYRYEQYF.

In the case of this clone: The sample holds other DNA sequences that translate to the same CDR3. The chain uses TRBV30 and TRBJ1-2; D uncertain. This CDR3 has 12 amino acids. Trimming took 2 bases from V and 2 from J, leaving 6 bases between them. Looked up from germline, CDR1 is GTSNPN and CDR2 is SVGIG (reference sequence). The CDR3 DNA is TGTGCCTGGAGTCCCGGGAACTATGGCTACACCTTC. This codes for CAWSPGNYGYTF.

CDR3 sequence reads: CASSPGQLGTEAFF. Written as DNA, the CDR3 is TGTGCCAGCAGCCCCGGACAGCTCGGAACTGAAGCTTTCTTT. The rearrangement links TRBV7-9 to TRBJ1-1, with a weak D call TRBD1 (6 bases). This CDR3 is 14 amino acids long. Germline V gives CDR1 SEHNR, CDR2 FQNEAQ (reference sequence). The V end was cut by 5 bases, the J end by 5 bases, with 15 bases between.

This chain connects TRBV7-9 to TRBJ2-1, with D unresolved. V was clipped by 9 bases and J by 8 bases, with 8 bases between them. Germline CDR1 SEHNR, CDR2 FQNEAQ (reference sequence). The CDR3 sequence is 10 residues long. The CDR3 spells CASGWDEQFF. The CDR3 DNA reads as TGTGCCAGTGGCTGGGATGAGCAGTTCTTC.

J is TRBJ2-7 and V is TRBV5-1, with a possible D match to TRBD1 (6 bases). Between the trimmed V and J ends, which lost 0 bases and 0 bases, there was a span of 16 bases. Germline V gene sequence: CDR1 SGHRS, CDR2 YFSETQ. CDR3 length: 17 amino acids. The CDR3, as DNA: TGCGCCAGCAGCTTGGGAGTGGGGGCTGTGCACTCCTACGAGCAGTACTTC. This sequence encodes CASSLGVGAVHSYEQYF.

V is TRBV3-1 (or the pseudogene TRBV3-2) and J is TRBJ2-1; tentative D call: TRBD2 (6 bases). V lost 4 bases to trimming and J lost 8 bases, with 12 bases between them. Germline loops: CDR1 LGHDT, CDR2 YNNKEL (reference sequence). CDR3 size: 13 residues. CDR3 in amino acids: CASSPRLGDEQFF. The CDR3 nucleotides read TGTGCCAGCAGCCCCCGACTAGGCGATGAGCAGTTCTTC.

This clone was seen once. The J gene is TRBJ1-2, the V gene TRBV11-2, with 8 bases fitting TRBD1. From germline, CDR1 is SGHAT and CDR2 FQNNGV. The CDR3 loop spans 15 amino acids. The V gene end was trimmed by 5 bases and the J gene end by 4 bases; junction bases not matched to a gene: 9. Here the CDR3 reads CASSAPSDRVYGYTF. The DNA for the CDR3 is TGTGCCAGCAGCGCACCTTCGGACAGGGTCTATGGCTACACCTTC.

V usage is TRBV5-4 and J usage is TRBJ1-2; D is uncertain. The CDR3 spans 14 residues. Trimming shortened V by 4 bases and J by 4 bases, and 14 bases separated the two germline ends. The germline gives CDR1 SGHNT, CDR2 YYREEE (reference sequence). This chain's CDR3 is CASSASLDVYGYTF. The CDR3 bases are TGTGCCAGCAGCGCGTCACTGGACGTCTATGGCTACACCTTC.

The rearrangement joins TRBV5-8 to TRBJ1-4, with TRBD1 as a possible D gene (6 bases). Trimming stripped 5 bases from V and 5 bases from J, with 16 bases between. The germline gives CDR1 SGHTS, CDR2 YDEGEE. The CDR3 runs to 15 residues. The CDR3 loop reads CASSPEGEINEKLFF. CDR3 in DNA: TGTGCCAGCAGTCCCGAGGGGGAGATCAATGAAAAACTGTTTTTT.

This rearrangement joins TRBV5-5 to TRBJ1-5; possibly TRBD1 for D (5 bases). V was clipped by 4 bases and J by 3 bases, with 11 bases between them. Germline-derived CDR1 and CDR2 are SGHKS and YYEKEE (reference sequence). This CDR3 region has 14 residues. The CDR3 loop is CASSPGLNNQPQHF. In nucleotides, the CDR3 is TGTGCCAGCAGCCCGGGACTGAACAATCAGCCCCAGCATTTT.

The V and J genes are TRBV5-4 and TRBJ1-2; D gene uncertain. The germline V and J ends were trimmed by 1 base and 0 bases, with 1 base remaining between them. CDR3 length: 12 amino acids. CDR1 is SGHNT and CDR2 is YYREEE in the germline V gene (reference sequence). The CDR3 nucleotides read TGTGCCAGCAGCTTGTCTAACTATGGCTACACCTTC. Translated, it gives CASSLSNYGYTF. The whole variable domain, remainder taken from reference TRBV5-4 and TRBJ1-2, is ETGVTQSPTHLIKTRGQQVTLRCSSQSGHNTVSWYQQALGQGPQFIFQYYREEENGRGNFPPRFSGLQFPNYSSELNVNALELDDSALYLCASSLSNYGYTFGSGTRLTVV.

This chain links TRBV5-6 with TRBJ1-2, with D hard to call. This CDR3 spans 14 amino acids. V lost 0 bases and J 4 bases, leaving 10 bases between the germline ends. Germline V gene lookup returns CDR1 SGHDT and CDR2 YYEEEE. CDR3 bases: TGTGCCAGCAGCTTGGTCTCAGGATCCTATGGCTACACCTTC. It encodes CASSLVSGSYGYTF.

The chain uses TRBV6-5 and TRBJ1-5; D remains unclear. The ends were cut back, 6 bases at V and 2 bases at J, with 14 bases in the middle. CDR3 size: 15 residues. Germline V lookup: CDR1 MNHEY, CDR2 SVGAGI. CDR3 nucleotides: TGTGCCAGCAGCTCTCAAAATAAGGGCAATCAGCCCCAGCATTTT. Translating it yields CASSSQNKGNQPQHF.

The chain joins TRBV4-3 to TRBJ2-5, with TRBD2 as a possible D gene (6 bases). The CDR3 has 16 residues. Germline V gene sequence: CDR1 LGHNA, CDR2 YSLEER. With 0 bases removed from V and 5 bases from J, the gap between germline ends came to 16 bases. The CDR3 coding sequence is TGCGCCAGCAGCCAAGATCGCGGGAATACGTTCGAGACCCAGTACTTC. Its protein product is CASSQDRGNTFETQYF.

This clone was recorded once. The genes are TRBV7-9 and TRBJ2-7; weak D call: TRBD1 (6 bases). The length of the CDR3 is 12 residues. The V end was cut by 5 bases, the J end by 6 bases, with 11 bases between. Germline values: CDR1 SEHNR, CDR2 FQNEAQ (reference sequence). The CDR3 DNA follows: TGTGCCAGCAGCCACAGGGTTGGCGAGCAGTACTTC. Translating it yields CASSHRVGEQYF.

The V and J genes are TRBV7-3 and TRBJ1-1, with 11 positions matching TRBD1. This CDR3 contains 13 residues. Trimming at V came to 6 bases and at J to 6 bases, leaving 3 bases not matched to a gene. Germline lookup yields CDR1 SGHTA and CDR2 FQGTGA. The CDR3: CASRGQGDAEAFF. The CDR3 nucleotides are TGTGCCAGCAGGGGACAGGGGGACGCTGAAGCTTTCTTT.